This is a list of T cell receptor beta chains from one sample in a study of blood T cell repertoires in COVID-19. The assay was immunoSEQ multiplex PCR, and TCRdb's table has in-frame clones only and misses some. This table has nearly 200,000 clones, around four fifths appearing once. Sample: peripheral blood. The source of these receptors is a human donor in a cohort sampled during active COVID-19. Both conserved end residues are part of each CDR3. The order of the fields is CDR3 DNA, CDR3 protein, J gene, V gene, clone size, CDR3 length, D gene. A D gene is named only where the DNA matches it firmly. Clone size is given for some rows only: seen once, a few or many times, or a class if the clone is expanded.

CDR3 DNA: TGCAGCGGCACCGGAGGGGATGGCGCGCAGTACTTC
CDR3 protein: CSGTGGDGAQYF
J gene: TRBJ2-7
V gene: TRBV29-1
clone size: once
CDR3 length: 12
D gene: .

CDR3 DNA: TGTGCCAGCAGTTTCCCCACAGGGGGTGGACAGCCCCAGCATTTT
CDR3 protein: CASSFPTGGGQPQHF
J gene: TRBJ1-5
V gene: TRBV28
clone size: once
CDR3 length: 15
D gene: TRBD1

CDR3 DNA: TGTGCCAGCAGCTTAGACAGGGGATCGCCTAACTATGGCTACACCTTC
CDR3 protein: CASSLDRGSPNYGYTF
J gene: TRBJ1-2
V gene: TRBV7-9
clone size: .
CDR3 length: 16
D gene: TRBD1

CDR3 DNA: TGTGCCAGCAGCCAGGGGAGAGCGCCGGGACAGAAGAAGACCCAGTACTTC
CDR3 protein: CASSQGRAPGQKKTQYF
J gene: TRBJ2-5
V gene: TRBV3-1/TRBV3-2
clone size: .
CDR3 length: 17
D gene: TRBD1

CDR3 DNA: TGTGCCAGCAGCCCGGGACAGCCCATCAAAAACATTCAGTACTTC
CDR3 protein: CASSPGQPIKNIQYF
J gene: TRBJ2-4
V gene: TRBV7-2
clone size: .
CDR3 length: 15
D gene: TRBD1

CDR3 DNA: TGTGCCAGCAGTTTACGGGGGGCGGGGGAGACCCAGTACTTC
CDR3 protein: CASSLRGAGETQYF
J gene: TRBJ2-5
V gene: TRBV27
clone size: .
CDR3 length: 14
D gene: .

CDR3 DNA: TGCAGCGTTGAACTAACGACAGGGACCCAAGAGACCCAGTACTTC
CDR3 protein: CSVELTTGTQETQYF
J gene: TRBJ2-5
V gene: TRBV29-1
clone size: few
CDR3 length: 15
D gene: TRBD1

CDR3 DNA: TGTGCCAGCAGCTTATCCGTAGAGACCCAGTACTTC
CDR3 protein: CASSLSVETQYF
J gene: TRBJ2-5
V gene: TRBV7-2
clone size: .
CDR3 length: 12
D gene: .

CDR3 DNA: TGTGCCAGTAGTATAGGTAGGGGTAGCTATCAGCCCCAGCATTTT
CDR3 protein: CASSIGRGSYQPQHF
J gene: TRBJ1-5
V gene: TRBV19
clone size: .
CDR3 length: 15
D gene: .

CDR3 DNA: TGTGCCAGTAGATGGACTAGCGGGGGTATTAACGGGGAGCTGTTTTTT
CDR3 protein: CASRWTSGGINGELFF
J gene: TRBJ2-2
V gene: TRBV19
clone size: .
CDR3 length: 16
D gene: TRBD2

CDR3 DNA: TGTGCCACCAGACATCCGGCGGTCACTGAAGCTTTCTTT
CDR3 protein: CATRHPAVTEAFF
J gene: TRBJ1-1
V gene: TRBV24-1
clone size: .
CDR3 length: 13
D gene: .

CDR3 DNA: TGTGCCAGCAGAAACAGGGGAGATAATTCACCCCTCCACTTT
CDR3 protein: CASRNRGDNSPLHF
J gene: TRBJ1-6
V gene: TRBV28
clone size: .
CDR3 length: 14
D gene: TRBD1

CDR3 DNA: TGCGCCAGCAGCCAAGAAGAGGGTCGCACTGAAGCTTTCTTT
CDR3 protein: CASSQEEGRTEAFF
J gene: TRBJ1-1
V gene: TRBV4-1
clone size: few
CDR3 length: 14
D gene: .

CDR3 DNA: TGCGCCAGCAGCCCTAGCACAGATACGCAGTATTTT
CDR3 protein: CASSPSTDTQYF
J gene: TRBJ2-3
V gene: TRBV5-1
clone size: .
CDR3 length: 12
D gene: .

CDR3 DNA: TGTGCCTGGAGCATCGACAGAAAGCGAAACACCATATATTTT
CDR3 protein: CAWSIDRKRNTIYF
J gene: TRBJ1-3
V gene: TRBV30
clone size: .
CDR3 length: 14
D gene: .

CDR3 DNA: TGTGCCAGCAGCTGGCAGGGGTTGAATCAGCCCCAGCATTTT
CDR3 protein: CASSWQGLNQPQHF
J gene: TRBJ1-5
V gene: TRBV2
clone size: .
CDR3 length: 14
D gene: .

CDR3 DNA: TGTGCCAGCAGTCCCGGAGGGCTCAGCCCTGGGGCCAACGTCCTGACTTTC
CDR3 protein: CASSPGGLSPGANVLTF
J gene: TRBJ2-6
V gene: TRBV28
clone size: .
CDR3 length: 17
D gene: .

CDR3 DNA: TGTGCCAGCAGGATATCCGGGACAGAAGAGACCCAGTACTTC
CDR3 protein: CASRISGTEETQYF
J gene: TRBJ2-5
V gene: TRBV6-5
clone size: .
CDR3 length: 14
D gene: TRBD1

CDR3 DNA: TGCGCCAGCAGCAGCTCGGGACAGCACTACGAGCAGTACTTC
CDR3 protein: CASSSSGQHYEQYF
J gene: TRBJ2-7
V gene: TRBV5-1
clone size: .
CDR3 length: 14
D gene: TRBD1

CDR3 DNA: TGTGCCAGTAGTATACAGGGCGGACAGCCCCAGCATTTT
CDR3 protein: CASSIQGGQPQHF
J gene: TRBJ1-5
V gene: TRBV19
clone size: .
CDR3 length: 13
D gene: .

CDR3 DNA: TGTGCCAGCAGCCTTTATGATGAGCAGTTCTTC
CDR3 protein: CASSLYDEQFF
J gene: TRBJ2-1
V gene: TRBV25-1
clone size: .
CDR3 length: 11
D gene: .

CDR3 DNA: TGTGCCAGCAGCACTGACAGCAATGAGCAGTTCTTC
CDR3 protein: CASSTDSNEQFF
J gene: TRBJ2-1
V gene: TRBV5-4
clone size: .
CDR3 length: 12
D gene: .

CDR3 DNA: TGTGCCAGCAGAGTTAGCGGGGGGGCAGAGACCCAGTACTTC
CDR3 protein: CASRVSGGAETQYF
J gene: TRBJ2-5
V gene: TRBV3-1/TRBV3-2
clone size: .
CDR3 length: 14
D gene: TRBD2

CDR3 DNA: TGCGCCAGCAGCTTGGGTCAGGGACAGGAAGCTTTCTTT
CDR3 protein: CASSLGQGQEAFF
J gene: TRBJ1-1
V gene: TRBV5-1
clone size: .
CDR3 length: 13
D gene: TRBD1

CDR3 DNA: TGTGCCAGCAGTTATCCGGGAATCCCCGGGGAGCTGTTTTTT
CDR3 protein: CASSYPGIPGELFF
J gene: TRBJ2-2
V gene: TRBV6-5
clone size: .
CDR3 length: 14
D gene: .

CDR3 DNA: TGTGCCAGCAGTGGGACTAGCGGGGGGGCCGGGACCGGGGAGCTGTTTTTT
CDR3 protein: CASSGTSGGAGTGELFF
J gene: TRBJ2-2
V gene: TRBV6-1
clone size: .
CDR3 length: 17
D gene: TRBD2

CDR3 DNA: TGTGCCAGCAGTTTAAGGCAGGGGCGGGAGCAGTTCTTC
CDR3 protein: CASSLRQGREQFF
J gene: TRBJ2-1
V gene: TRBV27
clone size: .
CDR3 length: 13
D gene: .

CDR3 DNA: TGTGCCAGTAGTAGCCGGAGGGAGTACAATGAGCAGTTCTTC
CDR3 protein: CASSSRREYNEQFF
J gene: TRBJ2-1
V gene: TRBV19
clone size: .
CDR3 length: 14
D gene: .

CDR3 DNA: TGTGCCAGCAGCACGCCGCTACAGGGCTCCACCATATATTTT
CDR3 protein: CASSTPLQGSTIYF
J gene: TRBJ1-3
V gene: TRBV3-1/TRBV3-2
clone size: once
CDR3 length: 14
D gene: .

CDR3 DNA: TGTGCCAGCAGCCCCGGGACTCAGCCTTTAGAGACCCAGTACTTC
CDR3 protein: CASSPGTQPLETQYF
J gene: TRBJ2-5
V gene: TRBV9
clone size: few
CDR3 length: 15
D gene: .

CDR3 DNA: TGTGCCAGCAGCTTAGGCTCCCGGGTAGCCAAAAACATTCAGTACTTC
CDR3 protein: CASSLGSRVAKNIQYF
J gene: TRBJ2-4
V gene: TRBV11-1
clone size: few
CDR3 length: 16
D gene: .

CDR3 DNA: TGTGCCAGCAGGGAGGGACAGGGTAACACCGGGGAGCTGTTTTTT
CDR3 protein: CASREGQGNTGELFF
J gene: TRBJ2-2
V gene: TRBV6-4
clone size: few
CDR3 length: 15
D gene: TRBD1

CDR3 DNA: TGTGCCAGCAGATCCGGGGGGGGCTACACCTTC
CDR3 protein: CASRSGGGYTF
J gene: TRBJ1-2
V gene: TRBV2
clone size: .
CDR3 length: 11
D gene: .

CDR3 DNA: TGTGCCATCACTAGGACGGACACCTATGGCTACACCTTC
CDR3 protein: CAITRTDTYGYTF
J gene: TRBJ1-2
V gene: TRBV10-3
clone size: once
CDR3 length: 13
D gene: .

CDR3 DNA: TGTGCCAGCAGCCAAGCACAGCTGGGGAGTTGGTACGGCTACACCTTC
CDR3 protein: CASSQAQLGSWYGYTF
J gene: TRBJ1-2
V gene: TRBV3-1/TRBV3-2
clone size: .
CDR3 length: 16
D gene: .

CDR3 DNA: TGTGCCAGCAGTCCCTTGAGGACCGCAGGGCGGACCGGGGAGCTGTTTTTT
CDR3 protein: CASSPLRTAGRTGELFF
J gene: TRBJ2-2
V gene: TRBV5-8
clone size: .
CDR3 length: 17
D gene: .

CDR3 DNA: TGTGCCAGTAGCGGCACTGAAGCTTTCTTT
CDR3 protein: CASSGTEAFF
J gene: TRBJ1-1
V gene: TRBV19
clone size: .
CDR3 length: 10
D gene: .

CDR3 DNA: TGTGCCACCGGACATGGGAGGCCAGATACGCAGTATTTT
CDR3 protein: CATGHGRPDTQYF
J gene: TRBJ2-3
V gene: TRBV3-1/TRBV3-2
clone size: .
CDR3 length: 13
D gene: .

CDR3 DNA: TGTGCCAGCTCACCGCCCACAAACAGCGGCAGGTACCAAGAGACCCAGTACTTC
CDR3 protein: CASSPPTNSGRYQETQYF
J gene: TRBJ2-5
V gene: TRBV18
clone size: .
CDR3 length: 18
D gene: .

CDR3 DNA: TGTGCCAGCAGCCAATTTGGTGGGAGCGTTCAAGAGACCCAGTACTTC
CDR3 protein: CASSQFGGSVQETQYF
J gene: TRBJ2-5
V gene: TRBV3-1/TRBV3-2
clone size: .
CDR3 length: 16
D gene: .

CDR3 DNA: TGCGCCAGCAGCTTGTTTGTTGAGATGAACACTGAAGCTTTCTTT
CDR3 protein: CASSLFVEMNTEAFF
J gene: TRBJ1-1
V gene: TRBV5-1
clone size: .
CDR3 length: 15
D gene: .

CDR3 DNA: TGTGCCAGCAGTCCGGACAGAAACTATGGCTACACCTTC
CDR3 protein: CASSPDRNYGYTF
J gene: TRBJ1-2
V gene: TRBV12-3/TRBV12-4
clone size: .
CDR3 length: 13
D gene: .

CDR3 DNA: TGCGCCAGCAGCCTGGGACAGGGGGCCGACACCGGGGAGCTGTTTTTT
CDR3 protein: CASSLGQGADTGELFF
J gene: TRBJ2-2
V gene: TRBV5-1
clone size: .
CDR3 length: 16
D gene: TRBD1

CDR3 DNA: TGTGCCAGCAGAAACAAAGAGACCCAGTACTTC
CDR3 protein: CASRNKETQYF
J gene: TRBJ2-5
V gene: TRBV28
clone size: .
CDR3 length: 11
D gene: .

CDR3 DNA: TGTGCCAGCAGCCGACAAAACTATGGCTACACCTTC
CDR3 protein: CASSRQNYGYTF
J gene: TRBJ1-2
V gene: TRBV28
clone size: .
CDR3 length: 12
D gene: .

CDR3 DNA: TGTGCCAGCAGCCCCGAGGACAGAATTAATACGCAGTATTTT
CDR3 protein: CASSPEDRINTQYF
J gene: TRBJ2-3
V gene: TRBV5-5
clone size: .
CDR3 length: 14
D gene: .

CDR3 DNA: TGTGCCTGGAGTGCCCTGACAGGGGGCTTGTCTGAAGCTTTCTTT
CDR3 protein: CAWSALTGGLSEAFF
J gene: TRBJ1-1
V gene: TRBV30
clone size: .
CDR3 length: 15
D gene: TRBD1

CDR3 DNA: TGTGCCAGCAGACTCCACGGCAGCAGGGATGGCTACACCTTC
CDR3 protein: CASRLHGSRDGYTF
J gene: TRBJ1-2
V gene: TRBV6-5
clone size: .
CDR3 length: 14
D gene: .

CDR3 DNA: TGTGCCAGCAGCCTATCTAGCGGGAGAGGGTACGAGCAGTACTTC
CDR3 protein: CASSLSSGRGYEQYF
J gene: TRBJ2-7
V gene: TRBV9
clone size: once
CDR3 length: 15
D gene: TRBD2

CDR3 DNA: TGTGCCAGCAGCACACTAGCGGGGGACCAAGAGACCCAGTACTTC
CDR3 protein: CASSTLAGDQETQYF
J gene: TRBJ2-5
V gene: TRBV9
clone size: few
CDR3 length: 15
D gene: TRBD2

CDR3 DNA: TGTGCCAGCAAGATCCTACAGGGGAGCTATGGCTACACCTTC
CDR3 protein: CASKILQGSYGYTF
J gene: TRBJ1-2
V gene: TRBV2
clone size: .
CDR3 length: 14
D gene: TRBD1

CDR3 DNA: TGCGCCAGTTCTACTAGGATGGGCTCCTTACAAACGAACACCGGGGAGCTGTTTTTT
CDR3 protein: CASSTRMGSLQTNTGELFF
J gene: TRBJ2-2
V gene: TRBV10-1
clone size: .
CDR3 length: 19
D gene: .

CDR3 DNA: TGCGCCAGCAGGTCCGAAGAGACCCAGTACTTC
CDR3 protein: CASRSEETQYF
J gene: TRBJ2-5
V gene: TRBV5-1
clone size: few
CDR3 length: 11
D gene: .

CDR3 DNA: TGTGCCAGTAGTATCTCGTCGGACAGCCAAGAGACCCAGTACTTC
CDR3 protein: CASSISSDSQETQYF
J gene: TRBJ2-5
V gene: TRBV19
clone size: once
CDR3 length: 15
D gene: .

CDR3 DNA: TGTGCCAGCAGCTTTGACATACCGCCATCAACTAATGAAAAACTGTTTTTT
CDR3 protein: CASSFDIPPSTNEKLFF
J gene: TRBJ1-4
V gene: TRBV7-9
clone size: .
CDR3 length: 17
D gene: .

CDR3 DNA: TGTGCCAGCAGTTTCCGGCTAGCGGGAGGAGAGACCCAGTACTTC
CDR3 protein: CASSFRLAGGETQYF
J gene: TRBJ2-5
V gene: TRBV27
clone size: .
CDR3 length: 15
D gene: TRBD2

CDR3 DNA: TGTGCCAGCACCCAATCCCCCGGGACAGGAGGCTATGGCTACACCTTC
CDR3 protein: CASTQSPGTGGYGYTF
J gene: TRBJ1-2
V gene: TRBV9
clone size: .
CDR3 length: 16
D gene: TRBD1

CDR3 DNA: TGCAGCGTTGAAAGCTTTCAAGAGACCCAGTACTTC
CDR3 protein: CSVESFQETQYF
J gene: TRBJ2-5
V gene: TRBV29-1
clone size: .
CDR3 length: 12
D gene: .

CDR3 DNA: TGTGCCAGCAGTGAACCCCGATACAGGGGACAAGAGACCCAGTACTTC
CDR3 protein: CASSEPRYRGQETQYF
J gene: TRBJ2-5
V gene: TRBV6-1
clone size: .
CDR3 length: 16
D gene: TRBD1